The T cell receptor beta chain under discussion was sequenced for a study of metastatic and nonmetastatic thyroid tumors (dated by TCRdb to 2020 to 2022). As for the study more broadly: Repertoires were compared across peripheral blood and tumor or nodule tissue samples from malignant and benign thyroid patients. What the authors observed across the whole study: In both blood and tumor samples, TCR beta diversity was reported to be significantly higher in malignant tumors than in benign nodules.

Only a few counts were recorded for this clone. The target of this receptor is not known. One base away there is no much larger clone; base qualities are not given. The library was made by PCR. These reads were obtained on an Illumina HiSeq 4000. The TCR beta-chain CDR3 region of each patient was profiled by high-throughput sequencing. The authors processed their data as follows. A classifier to discriminate distant-metastatic papillary thyroid cancer patients was built from CDR3 differences across clinicopathological groups. The Shannon index was used to measure repertoire diversity, and the Morisita-Horn index was used to measure how similar tumor and blood repertoires were. TCRdb handled the public reads itself, with Q25 trimming in fastp and clone calling in MiXCR, and kept productive beta chains. TCRdb, not the authors, supplied the V and J calls. Present in this sample are some 15,000 clones, roughly 28% of which were seen just once. The ten largest clones capture around 21% of the sample.

None of the patients had been given any treatment before thyroid surgery. The study retrospectively analysed patient clinical samples collected from about 2012 to 2019 using T-cell receptor beta sequencing. This clonotype was obtained from a female donor with papillary thyroid cancer or a benign thyroid nodule (not recorded which). Some clones in this sample may be carry-over from other donors' samples. Sequencing input: tumor tissue.

The CDR3 protein is CASSLVAGRNEQYF. The sequenced DNA: TGTGCCAGCAGTTTAGTGGCAGGGCGGAACGAGCAGTACTTC. The V gene is TRBV12-3 or TRBV12-4 and the J gene is TRBJ2-7; the D gene is perhaps TRBD1, from 5 matching bases. The CDR3, cysteine through phenylalanine, is 14 amino acids long. Of all the DNA, just the CDR3 is kept, 42 bases in frame from base 1. Trimming takes 1 base from V and 5 bases from J, and the germline ends sit 12 bases apart.